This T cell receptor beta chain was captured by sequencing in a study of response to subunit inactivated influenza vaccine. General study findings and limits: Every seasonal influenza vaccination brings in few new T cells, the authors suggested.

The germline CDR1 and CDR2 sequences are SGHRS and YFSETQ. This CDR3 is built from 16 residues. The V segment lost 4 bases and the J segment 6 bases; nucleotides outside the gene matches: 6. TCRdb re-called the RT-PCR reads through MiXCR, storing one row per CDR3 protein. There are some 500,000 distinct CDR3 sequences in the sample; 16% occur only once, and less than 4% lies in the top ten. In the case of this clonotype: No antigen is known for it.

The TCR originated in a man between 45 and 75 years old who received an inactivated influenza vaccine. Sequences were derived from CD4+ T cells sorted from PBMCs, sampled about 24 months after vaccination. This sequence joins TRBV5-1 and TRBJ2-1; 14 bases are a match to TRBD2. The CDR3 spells CASSTGLAGGGNEQFF. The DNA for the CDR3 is TGCGCCAGCAGCACCGGACTAGCGGGAGGCGGCAATGAGCAGTTCTTC.